These 26 T cell receptor beta chains share one sample of origin, sequenced in a study of blood T cell repertoires in COVID-19. The repertoire was sequenced with immunoSEQ multiplex PCR; TCRdb's copy has only in-frame clones and lacks some. The sample shows about 160,000 clones, 85% to 95% of them seen only once. Sample: peripheral blood. The receptors derive from a woman between 50 and 59 years old with acute or convalescent COVID-19.

This chain links TRBV3-1 (or the pseudogene TRBV3-2) with TRBJ1-1; unclear D gene. The CDR3 contains 14 residues. CDR1 and CDR2 from the germline V gene are LGHDT and YNNKEL (reference sequence). Trimming removed 4 bases at V and 0 bases at J, with 9 bases between. The CDR3 nucleotides are TGTGCCAGCAGCCCAAAGAGGGTGAACACTGAAGCTTTCTTT. Protein: CASSPKRVNTEAFF.

This rearrangement joins TRBV30 to TRBJ1-1, with D uncertain. The CDR3 length is 13 residues. The V end lost 2 bases, the J end lost 2 bases, and 9 bases lay between the germline ends. Germline CDR1 GTSNPN, CDR2 SVGIG (reference sequence). The CDR3 sequence is CAWSRFRNTEAFF. The CDR3 nucleotides are TGTGCCTGGAGTCGGTTTAGAAACACTGAAGCTTTCTTT.

The chain is built from TRBV4-1 and TRBJ1-2; D not certain. The CDR3 length is 15 residues. V dropped 0 bases and J dropped 0 bases, with 8 bases sitting between them. In germline, CDR1 is MGHRA, CDR2 YSYEKL. DNA of the CDR3: TGCGCCAGCAGCCAAGATATGTTTCCTAACTATGGCTACACCTTC. Translating it yields CASSQDMFPNYGYTF.

The V call is TRBV13, the J call TRBJ2-3, with 8 bases lining up with TRBD1. J was trimmed by 2 bases and V by 3 bases; bases with no gene match: 10. Germline V gene lookup returns CDR1 PRHDT and CDR2 FYEKMQ (reference sequence). The CDR3 totals 17 residues. This CDR3 reads CASSFRQGNSLTDTQYF. As DNA, the CDR3 is TGTGCCAGCAGCTTTAGACAGGGGAACTCTCTCACAGATACGCAGTATTTT.

This clone was seen more than once but under ten times. The chain has TRBV10-3 and TRBJ2-3, with TRBD2 matching 10 bases. Germline V lookup: CDR1 ENHRY, CDR2 SYGVKD. This CDR3 comprises 13 residues. V lost 10 bases and J lost 1; bases outside the gene matches: 2. The CDR3 region is CATTSGGTDTQYF. CDR3 nucleotides: TGTGCCACAACTAGCGGGGGCACAGATACGCAGTATTTT.

This chain links TRBV3-1 (or the pseudogene TRBV3-2) with TRBJ2-5; 11 nucleotides match TRBD2. CDR1 and CDR2 from the germline V gene are LGHDT and YNNKEL (reference sequence). The V gene end was trimmed by 3 bases and the J gene end by 7 bases; junction bases not matched to a gene: 13. This CDR3 is built from 17 residues. This CDR3 is CASSHELAGDREGTQYF. The CDR3 DNA sequence: TGTGCCAGCAGCCATGAACTAGCGGGGGACCGGGAAGGGACCCAGTACTTC.

The chain links TRBV3-1 (or the pseudogene TRBV3-2) to TRBJ1-1; 10 bases agree with TRBD1. The CDR3 contains 15 residues. CDR1 and CDR2 (germline): LGHDT, YNNKEL (reference sequence). J lost 9 bases, V lost 1 base, and 8 bases had no gene match. The DNA of the CDR3 is TGTGCCAGCAGCCAAGCATGGGACAGGGGAGGAAAAGCTTTCTTT. Its translation is CASSQAWDRGGKAFF.

The chain carries TRBV5-4 and TRBJ2-1, with a possible D match to TRBD2 (6 bases). This CDR3 contains 12 residues. Trimming cost V 5 bases and J 9 bases, with 12 bases left between them. Germline values: CDR1 SGHNT, CDR2 YYREEE (reference sequence). CDR3 sequence reads: CASSLDGGEQFF. The CDR3 DNA reads TGTGCCAGCAGTCTGGACGGGGGTGAGCAGTTCTTC.

The rearrangement links TRBV14 to TRBJ1-2, with 9 bases matching TRBD1. CDR3 length: 16 residues. CDR1 is SGHDN, CDR2 FVKESK, per germline. With 1 base clipped from V and 7 bases from J, the junction kept 10 bases outside the gene matches. The CDR3 here is CASSQGGQQGATGYTF. The DNA of the CDR3 is TGTGCCAGCAGCCAAGGCGGGCAACAGGGGGCAACTGGCTACACCTTC.

The chain combines TRBV30 with TRBJ2-1, with TRBD1 identical over 9 bases. From germline, CDR1 is GTSNPN and CDR2 SVGIG (reference sequence). J was trimmed by 3 bases and V by 2 bases; bases with no gene match: 5. This CDR3 has 15 amino acids. The CDR3 sequence: CAWSIGDRVYNEQFF. The CDR3 DNA is TGTGCCTGGAGTATAGGGGACAGGGTCTACAATGAGCAGTTCTTC.

This chain's CDR3 is CASSLVAPTGPGELFF. The CDR3 region has the DNA TGTGCCAGCAGCTTAGTGGCCCCCACAGGGCCCGGGGAGCTGTTTTTT. The chain uses TRBV11-2 and TRBJ2-2; D might be TRBD1 (6 bases). CDR1 SGHAT and CDR2 FQNNGV come from the germline V gene. This CDR3 spans 16 amino acids. The V and J ends lost 1 base and 6 bases respectively, with 15 bases between them.

This chain uses TRBV2 with TRBJ1-4; 7 positions agree with TRBD1. The junction had 5 bases not matched to a gene; V was cut back by 6 bases and J by 4 bases. This CDR3 region has 14 residues. The V gene's germline CDR1 is SNHLY and CDR2 FYNNEI. Here the CDR3 DNA reads TGTGCCAGCAGCATCCGGGACAGTAATGAAAAACTGTTTTTT. It codes for CASSIRDSNEKLFF.

This rearrangement joins TRBV24-1 to TRBJ1-2; 7 nucleotides agree with TRBD1. V was pared by 5 bases and J by 6 bases, with 8 bases of the junction left unmatched. The CDR3 has 14 amino acids. Per the germline V gene, CDR1 is KGHDR and CDR2 is SFDVKD. For the CDR3, the DNA is TGTGCCACCAGTGCTAACAGGGGTGAGAATGGCTACACCTTC. It encodes CATSANRGENGYTF.

V usage is TRBV10-3 and J usage is TRBJ1-1; the match to TRBD1 covers 7 bases. This CDR3 region has 15 residues. The germline V gene encodes CDR1 ENHRY and CDR2 SYGVKD. The V gene end was trimmed by 1 base and the J gene end by 6 bases; junction bases not matched to a gene: 8. The CDR3 coding sequence is TGTGCCATCAGTGAGTACCCCCAGGGGGGTTCTGAAGCTTTCTTT. Translation: CAISEYPQGGSEAFF.

The sample holds one count of this clone. The chain has TRBV5-6 and TRBJ1-1, with D unresolved. CDR1 and CDR2 (germline): SGHDT, YYEEEE. V lost 4 bases and J 2 bases, leaving 6 bases between the germline ends. The CDR3 extends over 12 amino acids. CDR3 sequence (DNA): TGTGCCAGCAGCACCGGTAACACTGAAGCTTTCTTT. It yields the protein CASSTGNTEAFF.

This sequence joins TRBV7-2 and TRBJ1-6; D remains unclear. This CDR3 is built from 11 residues. Germline V gene data show CDR1 as SGHTA and CDR2 as FQGNSA. Trimming removed 2 bases at V and 13 bases at J, with 6 bases between. CDR3 nucleotides: TGTGCCAGCAGCTTATTCGGGCCCCTCCACTTT. This translates into CASSLFGPLHF. The full variable domain, with the rest looked up from reference TRBV7-2 and TRBJ1-6, is GAGVSQSPSNKVTEKGKDVELRCDPISGHTALYWYRQSLGQGLEFLIYFQGNSAPDKSGLPSDRFSAERTGGSVSTLTIQRTQQEDSAVYLCASSLFGPLHFGNGTRLTVT.

This clone was found many times. The V gene is TRBV4-3, the J gene TRBJ2-1; tentatively, D is TRBD2 (5 bases). Trimming removed 0 bases from V and 0 bases from J, with 12 bases in between. This CDR3 is built from 17 residues. From germline, CDR1 is LGHNA and CDR2 YSLEER. This chain's CDR3 is CASSQEFGVSSYNEQFF. For the CDR3, the DNA is TGCGCCAGCAGCCAAGAATTCGGGGTGAGCTCCTACAATGAGCAGTTCTTC.

The CDR3 protein is CASSLGGDRNEKLFF. In nucleotides, the CDR3 is TGTGCCAGCAGCCTAGGGGGGGACAGGAATGAAAAACTGTTTTTT. The chain combines TRBV11-2 with TRBJ1-4; 8 nucleotides agree with TRBD1. The J segment lost 5 bases and the V segment lost 5 bases, leaving 7 bases of the junction unmatched. Germline lookup yields CDR1 SGHAT and CDR2 FQNNGV. CDR3 length: 15 residues.

V and J are TRBV7-3 and TRBJ2-3; maybe TRBD1 (6 bases). The CDR3 extends over 15 amino acids. Germline lookup yields CDR1 SGHTA and CDR2 FQGTGA. The V gene lost 4 bases and the J gene lost 5 bases, with 16 bases spanning the gap. CDR3 region: CASSSTSGAGDTQYF. The CDR3 nucleotides read TGTGCCAGCAGCTCAACCTCAGGGGCGGGAGATACGCAGTATTTT.

The V and J genes are TRBV18 and TRBJ2-4, with TRBD1 as a possible D gene (5 bases). V lost 2 bases to trimming and J lost 0 bases, with 8 bases between them. This CDR3 has 15 residues. Germline V gene data show CDR1 as KGHSH and CDR2 as LQKENI. CDR3 bases: TGTGCCAGCTCACCAGGGGCCCTAGCCAAAAACATTCAGTACTTC. Its protein product is CASSPGALAKNIQYF.

Only one count was recorded for this clone. The chain recombines TRBV5-6 with TRBJ2-1; the D is unclear. The CDR3 runs to 12 residues. Trimming left V 4 bases short and J 9 bases short, with 11 bases between. Per the germline V gene, CDR1 is SGHDT and CDR2 is YYEEEE. The CDR3: CASSIQVREQFF. CDR3 nucleotide sequence: TGTGCCAGCAGCATCCAGGTTCGTGAGCAGTTCTTC.

The chain carries TRBV27 and TRBJ1-2; maybe TRBD1 (5 bases). V lost 2 bases and J 6 bases, leaving 10 bases between the germline ends. The CDR3 extends over 13 amino acids. CDR1 is MNHEY and CDR2 is SMNVEV in the germline V gene (reference sequence). Here the CDR3 reads CASSLSRVDGYTF. The CDR3 nucleotides are TGTGCCAGCAGTTTAAGCAGGGTGGATGGCTACACCTTC.

This sequence joins TRBV5-1 and TRBJ1-1; D possibly corresponds to TRBD1 (6 bases). The germline gives CDR1 SGHRS, CDR2 YFSETQ. Trimming left V 0 bases short and J 1 base short, with 16 bases between. This CDR3 has 17 residues. The CDR3: CASSLDVSRGWNTEAFF. In DNA form, the CDR3 reads TGCGCCAGCAGCTTGGATGTGAGTAGGGGGTGGAACACTGAAGCTTTCTTT. Together with reference TRBV5-1 and TRBJ1-1, the CDR3 gives the full variable domain: KAGVTQTPRYLIKTRGQQVTLSCSPISGHRSVSWYQQTPGQGLQFLFEYFSETQRNKGNFPGRFSGRQFSNSRSEMNVSTLELGDSALYLCASSLDVSRGWNTEAFFGQGTRLTVV.

This clone was counted a single time. The V call is TRBV2, the J call TRBJ2-3; 8 bases map to TRBD2. CDR1 SNHLY and CDR2 FYNNEI come from the germline V gene. The CDR3 runs to 17 residues. The trim removed 6 bases at V and 5 bases at J, leaving 16 bases unmatched. The CDR3 region has the DNA TGTGCCAGCAGCCAAACTAGCGGCCTCATCTATGTAGATACGCAGTATTTT. Amino acids: CASSQTSGLIYVDTQYF.

The chain is built from TRBV5-1 and TRBJ2-7; the match to TRBD2 covers 10 bases. Germline V gene data show CDR1 as SGHRS and CDR2 as YFSETQ. The CDR3 extends over 15 amino acids. The junction had 2 bases not matched to a gene; V was cut back by 1 base and J by 1 base. The CDR3 DNA sequence: TGCGCCAGCAGCTTGAGCGGGGGGGCGTCCTACGAGCAGTACTTC. This sequence encodes CASSLSGGASYEQYF.

The V and J genes are TRBV11-3 and TRBJ2-2; D call uncertain. V shed 3 bases and J shed 0 bases, with 5 bases lying between them. The CDR3 runs to 14 residues. Per germline, CDR1 SGHNT and CDR2 YENEEA. The CDR3 nucleotides read TGTGCCAGCAGCTTCAGATCGAACACCGGGGAGCTGTTTTTT. Translation gives CASSFRSNTGELFF.